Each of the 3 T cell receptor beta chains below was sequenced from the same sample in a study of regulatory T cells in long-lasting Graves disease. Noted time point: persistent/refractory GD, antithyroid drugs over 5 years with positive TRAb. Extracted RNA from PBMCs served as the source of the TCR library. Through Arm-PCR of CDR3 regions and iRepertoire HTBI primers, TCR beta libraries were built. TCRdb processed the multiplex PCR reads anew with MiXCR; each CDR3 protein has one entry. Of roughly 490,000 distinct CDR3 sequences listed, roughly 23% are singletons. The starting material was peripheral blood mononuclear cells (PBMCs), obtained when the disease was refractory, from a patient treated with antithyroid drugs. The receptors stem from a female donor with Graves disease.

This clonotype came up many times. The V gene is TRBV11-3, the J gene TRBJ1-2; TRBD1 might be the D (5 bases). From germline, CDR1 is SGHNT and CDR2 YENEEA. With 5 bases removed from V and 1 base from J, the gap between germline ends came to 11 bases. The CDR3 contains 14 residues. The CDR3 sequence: CASSPGRINYGYTF. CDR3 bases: TGTGCCAGCAGCCCGGGACGGATTAACTATGGCTACACCTTC.

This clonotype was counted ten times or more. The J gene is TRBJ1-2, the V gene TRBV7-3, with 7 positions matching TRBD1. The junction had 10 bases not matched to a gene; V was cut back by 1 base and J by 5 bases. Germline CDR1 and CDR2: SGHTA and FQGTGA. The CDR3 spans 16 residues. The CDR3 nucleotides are TGTGCCAGCAGCTTAAGTGAGGTCCAGGGGGAATATGGCTACACCTTC. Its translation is CASSLSEVQGEYGYTF. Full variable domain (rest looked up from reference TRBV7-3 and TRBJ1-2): GAGVSQTPSNKVTEKGKYVELRCDPISGHTALYWYRQSLGQGPEFLIYFQGTGAADDSGLPNDRFFAVRPEGSVSTLKIQRTERGDSAVYLCASSLSEVQGEYGYTFGSGTRLTVV.

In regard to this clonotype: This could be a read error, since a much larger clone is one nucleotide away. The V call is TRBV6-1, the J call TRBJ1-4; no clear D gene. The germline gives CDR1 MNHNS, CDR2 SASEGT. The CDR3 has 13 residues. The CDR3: CASSRRINEKLVF. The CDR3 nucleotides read TGTGCCAGCAGTCGGCGGATTAATGAAAAACTGGTTTTT.